Ten or more counts support the clone carrying this T cell receptor (beta chain). Its specificity is not known. V shed 4 bases and J 4 bases; nucleotides not matched to a gene: 9. CDR1 is SQVTM, CDR2 ANQGSEA, per germline. The CDR3 contains 15 residues. These data originate in a study of Graves' ophthalmopathy and Graves' hyperthyroidism. Study summary: Stable hyperthyroidism was defined by absence of ophthalmopathy within 18 months of follow-up. Study-wide findings and caveats: Among thyroid clonotypes expanded above 0.001 frequency, most also appeared in blood. Researchers report that a 13-signature model separated ophthalmopathy from stable hyperthyroidism, posting around 86% sensitivity and roughly 83% specificity.

Additional autoimmune diseases, uncontrolled infections, pregnancy or lactation disqualified patients. The authors amplified TCR beta CDR3 regions, and they did so from RNA transcripts for repertoire sequencing. The library came from an HTBI-primed first-round RT-PCR and a second-round multiplex PCR. Via MiXCR, TCRdb re-called the multiplex PCR reads, giving one row per CDR3 protein. The data contain about 1.1 million distinct CDR3 sequences, 36% of them singletons. This chain joins TRBV29-1 and TRBJ2-5, with TRBD2 matching over 10 bases. The TCR sequence derives from an adult man with Graves' hyperthyroidism. Sequencing input: peripheral blood or thyroid tissue (not recorded which). The CDR3 region is CSVVGLAGVLETQYF. CDR3 nucleotides: TGCAGCGTTGTAGGCCTAGCGGGAGTATTAGAGACCCAGTACTTC.